This note documents a single T cell receptor beta chain sequence. Antigen unknown. Donors comprised only Caucasian adults living in Nashville, Tennessee. Division of CD4+ cells produced a CD45RA+ naive subset and a CD45RA-negative memory subset. These data originate in a study of shared clonotypes between healthy human individuals. The study, taken as a whole, reports: Naive CD4 clonotype sharing across a few donors was about 5.3%.

DNA at about 200 ng, some 31,000 T cell genomes, went into sorted-subset replicate PCRs. Repertoires were generated with immunoSEQ multiplex PCR, while TCRdb's copy carries only in-frame clones and drops some. The sample contains roughly 2.2 million clones, roughly 90% of which appear only once. The CDR3 totals 16 residues. The V and J ends lost 2 bases and 0 bases respectively, with 12 bases between them. Germline loops: CDR1 SGHRS, CDR2 YFSETQ. The chain carries TRBV5-1 and TRBJ2-1; D is unclear. The clonotype was recovered from a man between 18 and 35 years old in good health. Some clones in this sample may be carry-over from other donors' samples. Sequencing was carried out using naive CD4+ T cells from PBMCs. Subset indicated: CD45RA+ positively selected. The CDR3 coding sequence is TGCGCCAGCAGCTTAAGTAACCTAGGCTCCTACAATGAGCAGTTCTTC. This translates into CASSLSNLGSYNEQFF.